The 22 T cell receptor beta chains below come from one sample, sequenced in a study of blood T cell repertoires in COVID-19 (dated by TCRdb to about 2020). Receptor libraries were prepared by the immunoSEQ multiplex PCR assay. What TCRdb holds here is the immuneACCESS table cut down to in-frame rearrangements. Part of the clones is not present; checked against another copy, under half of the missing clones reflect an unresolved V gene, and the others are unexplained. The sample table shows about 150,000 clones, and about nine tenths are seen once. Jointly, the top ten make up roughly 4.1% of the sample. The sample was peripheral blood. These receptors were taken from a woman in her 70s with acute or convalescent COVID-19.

The CDR3 DNA sequence: TGCAGCGTACTCCGGGACAAAGCTTTCTTT. It is translated as CSVLRDKAFF. The gene calls are TRBV29-1 and TRBJ1-1; TRBD1 is a possible D gene (6 bases). This CDR3 comprises 10 residues. Germline V lookup: CDR1 SQVTM, CDR2 ANQGSEA. The germline V and J ends were trimmed by 6 bases and 9 bases, with 11 bases remaining between them.

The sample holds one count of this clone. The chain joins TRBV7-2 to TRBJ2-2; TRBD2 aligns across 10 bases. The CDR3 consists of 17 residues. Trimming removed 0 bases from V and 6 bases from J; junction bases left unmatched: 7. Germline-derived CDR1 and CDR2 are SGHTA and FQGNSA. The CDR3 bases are TGTGCCAGCAGCTTAGCGCTGCTAGCGGGAGTTCCCGGGGAGCTGTTTTTT. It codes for CASSLALLAGVPGELFF.

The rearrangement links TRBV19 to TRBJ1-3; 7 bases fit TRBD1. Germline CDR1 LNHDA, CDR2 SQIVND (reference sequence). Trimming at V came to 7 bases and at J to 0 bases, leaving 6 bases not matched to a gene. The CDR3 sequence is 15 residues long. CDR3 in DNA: TGTGCCAGTACCCGTGACAGGGACTCTGGAAACACCATATATTTT. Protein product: CASTRDRDSGNTIYF.

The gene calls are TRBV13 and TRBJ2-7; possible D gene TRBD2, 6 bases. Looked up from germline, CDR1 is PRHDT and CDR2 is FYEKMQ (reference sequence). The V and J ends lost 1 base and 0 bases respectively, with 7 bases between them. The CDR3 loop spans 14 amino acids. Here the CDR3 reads CASSLVGGSYEQYF. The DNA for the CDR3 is TGTGCCAGCAGCTTAGTGGGGGGCTCCTACGAGCAGTACTTC. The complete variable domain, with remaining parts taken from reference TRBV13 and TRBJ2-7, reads AAGVIQSPRHLIKEKRETATLKCYPIPRHDTVYWYQQGPGQDPQFLISFYEKMQSDKGSIPDRFSAQQFSDYHSELNMSSLELGDSALYFCASSLVGGSYEQYFGPGTRLTVT.

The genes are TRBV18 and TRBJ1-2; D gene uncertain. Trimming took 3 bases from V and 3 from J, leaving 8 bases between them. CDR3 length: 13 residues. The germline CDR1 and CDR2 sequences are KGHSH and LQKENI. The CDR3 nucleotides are TGTGCCAGCTCACCCGGGTCCTACTATGGCTACACCTTC. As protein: CASSPGSYYGYTF. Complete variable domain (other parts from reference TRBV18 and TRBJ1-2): NAGVMQNPRHLVRRRGQEARLRCSPMKGHSHVYWYRQLPEEGLKFMVYLQKENIIDESGMPKERFSAEFPKEGPSILRIQQVVRGDSAAYFCASSPGSYYGYTFGSGTRLTVV.

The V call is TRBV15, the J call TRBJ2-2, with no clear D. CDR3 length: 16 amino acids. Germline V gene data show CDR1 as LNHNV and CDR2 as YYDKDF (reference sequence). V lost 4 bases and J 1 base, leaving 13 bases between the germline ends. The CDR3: CATSTQSQMNTGELFF. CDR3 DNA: TGTGCCACCAGCACACAGAGCCAAATGAACACCGGGGAGCTGTTTTTT.

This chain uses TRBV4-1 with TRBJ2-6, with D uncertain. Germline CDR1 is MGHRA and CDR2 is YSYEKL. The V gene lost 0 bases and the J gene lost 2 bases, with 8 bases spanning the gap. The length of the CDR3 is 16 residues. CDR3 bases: TGCGCCAGCAGCCAAGATCCAGGCCCTGGGGCCAACGTCCTGACTTTC. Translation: CASSQDPGPGANVLTF.

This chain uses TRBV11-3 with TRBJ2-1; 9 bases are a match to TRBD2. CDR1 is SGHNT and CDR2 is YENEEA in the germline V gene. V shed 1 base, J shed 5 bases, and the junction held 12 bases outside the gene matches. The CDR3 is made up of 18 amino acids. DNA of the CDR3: TGTGCCAGCAGCTTAGGTGCAGGACTAGCGAATGCTCACAATGAGCAGTTCTTC. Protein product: CASSLGAGLANAHNEQFF.

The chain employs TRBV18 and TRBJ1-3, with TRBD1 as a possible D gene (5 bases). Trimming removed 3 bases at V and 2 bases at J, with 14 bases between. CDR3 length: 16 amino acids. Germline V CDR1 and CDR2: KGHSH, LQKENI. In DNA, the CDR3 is TGTGCCAGCTCACCCACCCCCGGCAGGGCTGGAAACACCATATATTTT. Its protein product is CASSPTPGRAGNTIYF.

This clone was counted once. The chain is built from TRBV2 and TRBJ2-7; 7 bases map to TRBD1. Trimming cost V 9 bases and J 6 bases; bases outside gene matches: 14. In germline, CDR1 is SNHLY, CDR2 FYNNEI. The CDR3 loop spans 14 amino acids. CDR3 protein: CASEGAGSGIEQYF. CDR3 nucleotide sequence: TGTGCCAGTGAGGGGGCGGGCTCTGGGATCGAGCAGTACTTC.

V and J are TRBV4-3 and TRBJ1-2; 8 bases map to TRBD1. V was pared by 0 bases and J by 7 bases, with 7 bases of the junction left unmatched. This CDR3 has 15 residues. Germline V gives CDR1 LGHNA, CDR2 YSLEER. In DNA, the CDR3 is TGCGCCAGCAGCCAAGAGACAGGGGAGTTGGGTGGCTACACCTTC. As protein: CASSQETGELGGYTF.

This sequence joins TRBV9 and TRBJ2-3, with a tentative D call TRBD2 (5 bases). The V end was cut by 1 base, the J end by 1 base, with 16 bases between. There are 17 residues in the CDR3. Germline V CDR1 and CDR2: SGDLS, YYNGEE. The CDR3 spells CASSVYAGGTGTDTQYF. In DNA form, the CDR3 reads TGTGCCAGCAGCGTATATGCGGGCGGCACTGGCACAGATACGCAGTATTTT. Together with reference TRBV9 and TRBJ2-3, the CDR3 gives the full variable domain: DSGVTQTPKHLITATGQRVTLRCSPRSGDLSVYWYQQSLDQGLQFLIQYYNGEERAKGNILERFSAQQFPDLHSELNLSSLELGDSALYFCASSVYAGGTGTDTQYFGPGTRLTVL.

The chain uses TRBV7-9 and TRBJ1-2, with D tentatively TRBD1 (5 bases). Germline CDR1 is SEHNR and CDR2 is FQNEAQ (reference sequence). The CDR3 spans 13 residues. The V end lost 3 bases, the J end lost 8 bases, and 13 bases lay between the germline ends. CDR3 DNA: TGTGCCAGCAGCTTTGGAGGGGTTGAAGGCTACACCTTC. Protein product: CASSFGGVEGYTF.

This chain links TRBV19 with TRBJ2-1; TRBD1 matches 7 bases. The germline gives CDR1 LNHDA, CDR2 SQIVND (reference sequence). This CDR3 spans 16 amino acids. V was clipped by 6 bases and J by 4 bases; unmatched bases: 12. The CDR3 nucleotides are TGTGCCAGTAGCACCTCTGGCAGGGGGACGTACAATGAGCAGTTCTTC. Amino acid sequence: CASSTSGRGTYNEQFF.

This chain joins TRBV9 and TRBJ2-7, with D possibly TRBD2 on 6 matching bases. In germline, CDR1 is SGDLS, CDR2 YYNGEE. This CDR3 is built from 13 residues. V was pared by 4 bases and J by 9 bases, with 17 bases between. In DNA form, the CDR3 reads TGTGCCAGCAGCACCGGGACTGCCCCCGCGCAGTACTTC. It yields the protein CASSTGTAPAQYF.

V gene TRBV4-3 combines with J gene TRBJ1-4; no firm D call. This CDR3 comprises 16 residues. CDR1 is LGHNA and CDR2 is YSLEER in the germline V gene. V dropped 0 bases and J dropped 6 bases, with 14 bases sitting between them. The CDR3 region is CASSQDSGRLYEKLFF. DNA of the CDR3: TGCGCCAGCAGCCAAGATTCAGGCAGGTTGTATGAAAAACTGTTTTTT.

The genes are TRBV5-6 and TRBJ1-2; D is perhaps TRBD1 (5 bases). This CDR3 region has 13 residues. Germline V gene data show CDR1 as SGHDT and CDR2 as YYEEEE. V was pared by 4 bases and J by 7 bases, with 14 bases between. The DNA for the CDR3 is TGTGCCAGCAGCCCGAACAGGCTTGGTGGCTACACCTTC. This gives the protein CASSPNRLGGYTF.

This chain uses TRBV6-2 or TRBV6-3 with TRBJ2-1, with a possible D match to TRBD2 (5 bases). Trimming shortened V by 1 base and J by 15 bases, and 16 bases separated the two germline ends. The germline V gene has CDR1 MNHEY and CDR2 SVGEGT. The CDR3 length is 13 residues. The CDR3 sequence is CASSYLVGSDPFF. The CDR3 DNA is TGTGCCAGCAGTTACTTGGTAGGGAGTGATCCGTTCTTC.

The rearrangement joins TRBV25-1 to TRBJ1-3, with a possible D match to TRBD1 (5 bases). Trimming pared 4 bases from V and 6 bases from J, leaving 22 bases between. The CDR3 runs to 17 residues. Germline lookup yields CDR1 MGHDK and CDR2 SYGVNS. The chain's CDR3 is CASSATNGGVKENTIYF. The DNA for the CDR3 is TGTGCCAGCAGTGCGACCAATGGGGGGGTAAAGGAAAACACCATATATTTT.

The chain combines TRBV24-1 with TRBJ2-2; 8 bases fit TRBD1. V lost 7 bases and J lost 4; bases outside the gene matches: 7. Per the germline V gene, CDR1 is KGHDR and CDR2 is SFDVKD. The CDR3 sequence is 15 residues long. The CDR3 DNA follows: TGTGCCACCAGCGCAGGGGGCTCCGGCACCGGGGAGCTGTTTTTT. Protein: CATSAGGSGTGELFF.

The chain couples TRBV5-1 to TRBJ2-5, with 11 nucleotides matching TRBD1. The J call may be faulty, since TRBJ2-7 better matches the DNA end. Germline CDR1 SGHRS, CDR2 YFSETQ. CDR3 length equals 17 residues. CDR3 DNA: TGCGCCAGCAGCTTCGGACAGGGGGCGATGTTTGGTTACGAGCAGTACTTC. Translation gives CASSFGQGAMFGYEQYF.

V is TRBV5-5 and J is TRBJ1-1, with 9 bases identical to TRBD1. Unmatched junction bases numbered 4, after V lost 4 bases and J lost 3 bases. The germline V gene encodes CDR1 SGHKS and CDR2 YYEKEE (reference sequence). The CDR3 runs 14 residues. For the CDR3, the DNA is TGTGCCAGCAGCGAGTACAGGGGGCACACTGAAGCTTTCTTT. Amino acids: CASSEYRGHTEAFF.